This T cell receptor (beta chain) was captured in a study of response to subunit inactivated influenza vaccine. J gave up 3 bases and V 8 bases, and 3 bases lay outside the gene matches. Germline CDR1 and CDR2: ENHRY and SYGVKD. The CDR3 has 14 residues. TCRdb reanalysed the RT-PCR reads using MiXCR and keeps one entry per CDR3 protein. This sample yields approximately 570,000 distinct CDR3 sequences, of which 7.6% are seen a single time; roughly 13% belongs to the top ten. In this sample, this clonotype turned up a few times. The chain has TRBV10-3 and TRBJ2-7; 14 bases line up with TRBD2. This clonotype was sampled from a man in his fifties or sixties who received an inactivated influenza vaccine. Sequenced here: PBMCs from blood, sampled 23 months after vaccination. The CDR3 DNA reads as TGTGCCATCGGGGGACTAGCGGGAGTCTACGAGCAGTACTTC. This encodes CAIGGLAGVYEQYF.